Listed below are T cell receptor beta chains from one sample, sequenced in a study of blood T cell repertoires in COVID-19. Produced via immunoSEQ multiplex PCR; TCRdb's table is partial and in-frame only. The table records approximately 200,000 clones, 80% to 90% of them present only once. Source material: PBMCs or T cells enriched from blood (not recorded which). These receptors originate from a woman aged 18-29 years in a cohort exposed to, infected with or recovered from COVID-19 (not recorded which). Each CDR3 is given with its conserved first and last residue. Each record gives: clone size, D gene, V gene, J gene, CDR3 protein, CDR3 DNA. The D gene is left open where the match is weak. Expanded clones get a size class; other rows say once, few or many, or leave the size out.

clone_size: .
d_call: .
v_call: TRBV9
j_call: TRBJ1-2
cdr3_aa: CASSVPQFGYTF
cdr3_nt: TGTGCCAGCAGCGTACCGCAGTTTGGCTACACCTTC

clone_size: .
d_call: .
v_call: TRBV18
j_call: TRBJ1-6
cdr3_aa: CASSPTPDIPSALHF
cdr3_nt: TGTGCCAGCTCACCAACTCCGGACATTCCCTCGGCCCTCCACTTT

clone_size: once
d_call: TRBD2
v_call: TRBV6-4
j_call: TRBJ2-1
cdr3_aa: CASSYDTGTRIHEQFF
cdr3_nt: TGTGCCAGCAGTTACGATACCGGGACTAGAATTCATGAGCAGTTCTTC

clone_size: .
d_call: TRBD2
v_call: TRBV30
j_call: TRBJ2-7
cdr3_aa: CAWSPGGGRPFEQYF
cdr3_nt: TGTGCCTGGAGTCCGGGGGGCGGGAGGCCCTTCGAGCAGTACTTC

clone_size: .
d_call: TRBD2
v_call: TRBV29-1
j_call: TRBJ2-1
cdr3_aa: CSVDAGLAGGGLYNEQFF
cdr3_nt: TGCAGCGTTGACGCGGGACTAGCGGGAGGGGGCCTCTACAATGAGCAGTTCTTC

clone_size: .
d_call: TRBD1
v_call: TRBV7-8
j_call: TRBJ2-7
cdr3_aa: CASSRPGQGYEQYF
cdr3_nt: TGTGCCAGCAGCCGTCCGGGACAGGGGTACGAGCAGTACTTC

clone_size: .
d_call: TRBD1
v_call: TRBV19
j_call: TRBJ2-2
cdr3_aa: CASTGQLGGELFF
cdr3_nt: TGTGCCAGTACGGGACAGTTGGGCGGGGAGCTGTTTTTT

clone_size: .
d_call: .
v_call: TRBV5-6
j_call: TRBJ2-1
cdr3_aa: CASTGGLFYNEQFF
cdr3_nt: TGTGCCAGCACCGGGGGGCTCTTTTACAATGAGCAGTTCTTC

clone_size: .
d_call: .
v_call: TRBV18
j_call: TRBJ1-1
cdr3_aa: CASSPTNWRNTEAFF
cdr3_nt: TGTGCCAGCTCACCGACAAATTGGCGCAACACTGAAGCTTTCTTT

clone_size: .
d_call: .
v_call: TRBV7-8
j_call: TRBJ1-5
cdr3_aa: CASSLQRDQPQHF
cdr3_nt: TGTGCCAGCAGCTTACAGCGGGATCAGCCCCAGCATTTT

clone_size: .
d_call: .
v_call: TRBV9
j_call: TRBJ1-1
cdr3_aa: CASSLRGENTEAFF
cdr3_nt: TGTGCCAGCAGCCTCCGAGGAGAGAACACTGAAGCTTTCTTT

clone_size: .
d_call: .
v_call: TRBV3-1/TRBV3-2
j_call: TRBJ1-5
cdr3_aa: CASSQEIRGQPQHF
cdr3_nt: TGTGCCAGCAGCCAAGAAATACGAGGGCAGCCCCAGCATTTT

clone_size: .
d_call: TRBD2
v_call: TRBV4-1
j_call: TRBJ2-1
cdr3_aa: CASSPRAGGQGNEQFF
cdr3_nt: TGCGCCAGCAGCCCGCGTGCGGGAGGGCAGGGTAATGAGCAGTTCTTC

clone_size: .
d_call: TRBD2
v_call: TRBV6-5
j_call: TRBJ2-7
cdr3_aa: CAIGTSGSSYEQYF
cdr3_nt: TGTGCCATCGGGACTAGCGGGAGCTCCTACGAGCAGTACTTC

clone_size: .
d_call: .
v_call: TRBV2
j_call: TRBJ1-3
cdr3_aa: CASSGGGSGNTIYF
cdr3_nt: TGTGCCAGCAGTGGGGGGGGCTCCGGAAACACCATATATTTT

clone_size: .
d_call: .
v_call: TRBV6-5
j_call: TRBJ1-2
cdr3_aa: CASRPGVDYGYTF
cdr3_nt: TGTGCCAGCAGGCCCGGGGTCGACTATGGCTACACCTTC

clone_size: .
d_call: .
v_call: TRBV11-2
j_call: TRBJ2-3
cdr3_aa: CASSLLGGVSTDTQYF
cdr3_nt: TGTGCCAGCAGCCTATTAGGGGGGGTAAGCACAGATACGCAGTATTTT

clone_size: .
d_call: TRBD1
v_call: TRBV28
j_call: TRBJ1-2
cdr3_aa: CASGRPETGGPGYTF
cdr3_nt: TGTGCCAGCGGACGACCCGAGACAGGGGGCCCAGGCTACACCTTC

clone_size: .
d_call: .
v_call: TRBV7-3
j_call: TRBJ1-1
cdr3_aa: CASSLRGGHLFNTEAFF
cdr3_nt: TGTGCCAGCAGCTTAAGAGGAGGCCACCTTTTCAACACTGAAGCTTTCTTT

clone_size: .
d_call: .
v_call: TRBV7-9
j_call: TRBJ1-4
cdr3_aa: CASSFPGILDEKLFF
cdr3_nt: TGTGCCAGCAGCTTCCCCGGGATCTTAGATGAAAAACTGTTTTTT

clone_size: .
d_call: TRBD1
v_call: TRBV5-4
j_call: TRBJ1-5
cdr3_aa: CASSFSTGTGVYQPQHF
cdr3_nt: TGTGCCAGCAGCTTTTCGACGGGGACAGGGGTTTATCAGCCCCAGCATTTT

clone_size: .
d_call: .
v_call: TRBV2
j_call: TRBJ2-7
cdr3_aa: CASSEGSEQYF
cdr3_nt: TGTGCCAGCAGTGAAGGGAGCGAGCAGTACTTC

clone_size: .
d_call: TRBD2
v_call: TRBV7-8
j_call: TRBJ2-6
cdr3_aa: CASSVRVAGPSGANVLTF
cdr3_nt: TGTGCCAGCAGCGTGAGGGTAGCGGGCCCCTCTGGGGCCAACGTCCTGACTTTC

clone_size: .
d_call: .
v_call: TRBV4-1
j_call: TRBJ2-1
cdr3_aa: CASSQDRLVRNEQFF
cdr3_nt: TGCGCCAGCAGCCAAGATCGGCTAGTTCGGAATGAGCAGTTCTTC

clone_size: .
d_call: .
v_call: TRBV9
j_call: TRBJ1-2
cdr3_aa: CASSVTEGGYTF
cdr3_nt: TGTGCCAGCAGCGTAACAGAAGGTGGCTACACCTTC

clone_size: .
d_call: TRBD1
v_call: TRBV2
j_call: TRBJ2-7
cdr3_aa: CASSEEGGNEQYF
cdr3_nt: TGTGCCAGCAGTGAAGAAGGGGGCAACGAGCAGTACTTC

clone_size: .
d_call: TRBD1
v_call: TRBV19
j_call: TRBJ1-2
cdr3_aa: CASSNPPGQAYGYTF
cdr3_nt: TGTGCCAGTAGCAACCCCCCGGGACAGGCCTATGGCTACACCTTC

clone_size: .
d_call: TRBD1
v_call: TRBV7-2
j_call: TRBJ1-2
cdr3_aa: CASSLVAGQQYGYTF
cdr3_nt: TGTGCCAGCAGCTTAGTGGCGGGACAGCAATATGGCTACACCTTC

clone_size: .
d_call: TRBD2
v_call: TRBV3-1/TRBV3-2
j_call: TRBJ2-2
cdr3_aa: CASSQALAAGGELFF
cdr3_nt: TGTGCCAGCAGCCAAGCGCTAGCGGCCGGGGGGGAGCTGTTTTTT

clone_size: .
d_call: TRBD1
v_call: TRBV5-1
j_call: TRBJ2-1
cdr3_aa: CASSSGQGRNEQFF
cdr3_nt: TGCGCCAGCAGCTCCGGACAGGGGAGAAATGAGCAGTTCTTC